A single TCR beta chain is shown here with its context. Its antigen remains unknown. V lost 5 bases and J 7 bases, leaving 14 bases between the germline ends. Germline CDR1 MNHEY, CDR2 SMNVEV (reference sequence). CDR3 length equals 13 residues. The data were taken from a study of cytomegalovirus exposure and HLA in healthy donors. Findings and limits, study-wide: Some V segments could not be told apart, so they were left out, TRBV6-2 and TRBV6-3 among them. Later on, analysis showed that most CMV-associated TCR beta chains appeared to be HLA-restricted. Most TCR sequences were uncommon, yet certain public TCRs appeared in many donors.

Primers included in the PCR were 60 Vbeta and 13 Jbeta primers. Data came from immunoSEQ multiplex PCR; TCRdb stores just in-frame clones and leaves some out. The profile shows under 200,000 clones, 70% to 80% of them singletons. Each donor was healthy, and each was a bone marrow donor. The sequence came from a man between 18 and 35 years old in good health and CMV-seropositive. The sample taken for sequencing was PBMCs. The chain recombines TRBV27 with TRBJ1-1; tentatively, D is TRBD1 (6 bases). CDR3 nucleotides: TGTGCCAGCAGTCCCCGGACAGAGCTTGAAGCTTTCTTT. This codes for CASSPRTELEAFF.